The 15 T cell receptor beta chains given below trace back to one sample, sequenced in a study of T-cell memory formation after mild COVID-19. A single record per CDR3 protein comes from TCRdb applying MiXCR to the 5' RACE reads. Counted here are around 300,000 distinct CDR3 sequences, roughly a fifth occurring once; the ten biggest clones make up about 21%. Sequenced sample: PBMCs or a T cell subset sorted from them (not recorded which). These TCRs come from a man between 18 and 35 years old who had mild COVID-19 (a few samples of this study predate the infection). Cell type and time point are not known.

Only a few counts were recorded for this clonotype. The V call is TRBV6-5, the J call TRBJ2-3; 8 positions agree with TRBD2. Germline V gives CDR1 MNHEY, CDR2 SVGAGI. J gave up 2 bases and V 0 bases, and 10 bases lay outside the gene matches. The CDR3 has 18 amino acids. This chain's CDR3 is CASSYSLGAGVFTDTQYF. The CDR3 bases are TGTGCCAGCAGTTACTCCCTAGGAGCGGGGGTGTTCACAGATACGCAGTATTTT.

This clonotype turned up a few times. The J gene is TRBJ1-6, the V gene TRBV7-9; D perhaps matches TRBD1 (6 bases). The CDR3 extends over 15 amino acids. With 5 bases removed from V and 9 bases from J, the gap between germline ends came to 17 bases. Per germline, CDR1 SEHNR and CDR2 FQNEAQ (reference sequence). The CDR3 spells CASSPPDSTPSPLHF. For the CDR3, the DNA is TGTGCCAGCAGCCCCCCGGACAGTACACCTTCACCCCTCCACTTT. The variable domain in full, completed from reference TRBV7-9 and TRBJ1-6, reads DTGVSQNPRHKITKRGQNVTFRCDPISEHNRLYWYRQTLGQGPEFLTYFQNEAQLEKSRLLSDRFSAERPKGSFSTLEIQRTEQGDSAMYLCASSPPDSTPSPLHFGNGTRLTVT.

This clonotype was recorded a few times. The chain carries TRBV29-1 and TRBJ2-3, with no clear D. Between the trimmed V and J ends, which lost 0 bases and 2 bases, there was a span of 3 bases. Germline CDR1 and CDR2: SQVTM and ANQGSEA. The CDR3 has 12 amino acids. The CDR3 DNA is TGCAGCGTTGAAGAGTCCACAGATACGCAGTATTTT. This sequence encodes CSVEESTDTQYF.

This clonotype was seen only a few times. The genes are TRBV3-1 and TRBJ1-4; TRBD1 aligns across 7 bases. The V gene's germline CDR1 is LGHDT and CDR2 YNNKEL (reference sequence). J gave up 7 bases and V 3 bases, and 2 bases lay outside the gene matches. The CDR3 length is 13 residues. The CDR3 here is CASSHRDSEKLFF. CDR3 bases: TGTGCCAGCAGCCACAGGGACAGTGAAAAACTGTTTTTT.

This clonotype came up a few times. The chain is built from TRBV7-2 and TRBJ2-3; D possibly corresponds to TRBD2 (7 bases). Deletions cut 0 bases from V and 4 bases from J, with 11 bases between. The CDR3 length is 15 residues. Germline-derived CDR1 and CDR2 are SGHTA and FQGNSA. The CDR3: CASSLAGGLADTQYF. The CDR3 DNA reads TGTGCCAGCAGCTTAGCGGGGGGGCTGGCAGATACGCAGTATTTT.

This chain links TRBV24-1 with TRBJ2-1; possibly TRBD1 for D (5 bases). Germline CDR1 and CDR2: KGHDR and SFDVKD. Trimming stripped 3 bases from V and 9 bases from J, with 17 bases between. CDR3 length: 15 residues. The CDR3 protein is CATSDGLRGKTEQFF. In nucleotides, the CDR3 is TGTGCCACCAGTGATGGGTTAAGGGGCAAAACTGAGCAGTTCTTC.

In its sample, this clonotype was seen a few times. V usage is TRBV28 and J usage is TRBJ2-3; the D gene could be TRBD1 or TRBD2 (5 bases each). The CDR3 length is 16 residues. V gave up 4 bases and J gave up 1 base, with 15 bases separating them. Germline V gives CDR1 MDHEN, CDR2 SYDVKM. CDR3 region: CASSWGRASGTDTQYF. The CDR3 DNA follows: TGTGCCAGCAGTTGGGGGAGAGCCTCCGGCACAGATACGCAGTATTTT.

The J gene is TRBJ2-7, the V gene TRBV10-3; D not resolved. Germline V gene data show CDR1 as ENHRY and CDR2 as SYGVKD. The CDR3 has 15 residues. With 0 bases removed from V and 1 base from J, the gap between germline ends came to 10 bases. CDR3 loop: CAISESGGPSYEQYF. The DNA for the CDR3 is TGTGCCATCAGTGAGTCGGGCGGCCCTTCCTACGAGCAGTACTTC.

The chain combines TRBV11-3 with TRBJ2-1; the D is unclear. V was cut by 0 bases and J by 10 bases, with 13 bases left in between. The CDR3 consists of 14 residues. Germline CDR1 is SGHNT and CDR2 is YENEEA. The CDR3 spells CASSLEGRDGEQFF. CDR3 in DNA: TGTGCCAGCAGCTTAGAGGGTAGGGATGGGGAGCAGTTCTTC.

This clonotype was detected only a few times. The chain uses TRBV4-1 and TRBJ2-1; 7 bases match TRBD1. The length of the CDR3 is 16 residues. Germline V gene data show CDR1 as MGHRA and CDR2 as YSYEKL. The V segment lost 1 base and the J segment 10 bases; nucleotides outside the gene matches: 13. The CDR3 sequence: CASSQVLGRGIGEQFF. The CDR3 DNA sequence: TGCGCCAGCAGCCAAGTGTTGGGCAGGGGGATTGGAGAGCAGTTCTTC.

V is TRBV5-1 and J is TRBJ1-1; 9 positions agree with TRBD1. Looked up from germline, CDR1 is SGHRS and CDR2 is YFSETQ. V lost 4 bases to trimming and J lost 4 bases; unmatched junction nucleotides: 11. The CDR3 contains 16 residues. This chain's CDR3 is CASSLRTGAAGTEAFF. CDR3 coding DNA: TGCGCCAGCAGCCTCAGGACAGGGGCGGCGGGCACTGAAGCTTTCTTT.

This clonotype has at least ten counts. V gene TRBV15 combines with J gene TRBJ2-3; 11 bases map to TRBD2. From germline, CDR1 is LNHNV and CDR2 YYDKDF (reference sequence). The CDR3 is made up of 15 amino acids. The V segment lost 1 base and the J segment 4 bases; nucleotides outside the gene matches: 1. CDR3 nucleotide sequence: TGTGCCACCAGCAGAGCTAGCGGGGGGCCAGATACGCAGTATTTT. Protein product: CATSRASGGPDTQYF.

This clonotype was seen a handful of times. This chain joins TRBV7-2 and TRBJ1-5; weak D call: TRBD1 (5 bases). The V end lost 6 bases, the J end lost 7 bases, and 13 bases lay between the germline ends. The CDR3 sequence is 13 residues long. The germline V gene has CDR1 SGHTA and CDR2 FQGNSA. CDR3 DNA: TGTGCCAGCAGGGGAGGGGCTGGGCAGCCCCAGCATTTT. Translating gives CASRGGAGQPQHF.

A single count supports this clonotype. This chain connects TRBV28 to TRBJ1-2; tentatively, D is TRBD1 (6 bases). With 7 bases removed from V and 3 bases from J, the gap between germline ends came to 18 bases. There are 15 residues in the CDR3. The germline CDR1 and CDR2 sequences are MDHEN and SYDVKM. CDR3 DNA: TGTGCCAGCACCGTTGGGGGCGGACCCTACTATGGCTACACCTTC. Its protein product is CASTVGGGPYYGYTF.

V gene TRBV27 combines with J gene TRBJ1-1; D may be TRBD1 (6 bases). The CDR3 consists of 14 residues. Trimming removed 5 bases from V and 0 bases from J, with 10 bases in between. Germline CDR1 MNHEY, CDR2 SMNVEV (reference sequence). DNA for the CDR3: TGTGCCAGCAGTGTCGGACAGATGAACACTGAAGCTTTCTTT. Residues: CASSVGQMNTEAFF.